The 16 T cell receptor beta chains below all came from one sample that was sequenced in a study of T cells in Graves' hyperthyroidism and ophthalmopathy. What was amplified from RNA transcripts were TCR beta CDR3 regions. Initially, a first-round RT-PCR of the TCR CDR3 employed the HTBI primer set. TCRdb reprocessed the multiplex PCR reads via MiXCR and lists one record per CDR3 protein. The sample comprises 650,000 to 700,000 distinct CDR3 sequences, around 16% of which are singletons, and roughly 15% rests with the top ten. The sample consisted of blood. The receptor set was obtained from a man aged 45-65 years with Graves' hyperthyroidism.

This clonotype showed up many times. This sequence joins TRBV28 and TRBJ1-2, with TRBD1 matching over 9 bases. CDR3 size: 18 residues. Germline V lookup: CDR1 MDHEN, CDR2 SYDVKM. V shed 3 bases, J shed 5 bases, and the junction held 16 bases outside the gene matches. CDR3 sequence: CASSFGQGLSLGQYGYTF. For the CDR3, the DNA is TGTGCCAGCAGTTTTGGACAGGGGCTATCTTTGGGCCAATATGGCTACACCTTC.

This clonotype was counted ten times or more. The gene calls are TRBV2 and TRBJ2-5; D is uncertain. The germline V gene encodes CDR1 SNHLY and CDR2 FYNNEI. V was cut by 3 bases and J by 4 bases, with 3 bases left in between. CDR3 size: 11 residues. CDR3 sequence: CASSEGETQYF. CDR3 coding DNA: TGTGCCAGCAGTGAGGGAGAGACCCAGTACTTC.

This clonotype was seen only a few times. The chain recombines TRBV7-9 with TRBJ2-7; D unclear. The CDR3 runs 15 residues. Germline CDR1 and CDR2: SEHNR and FQNEAQ (reference sequence). V was clipped by 5 bases and J by 0 bases, with 14 bases between them. This CDR3 is CASSEHADHSYEQYF. CDR3 DNA sequence: TGTGCCAGCAGCGAACACGCGGACCACTCCTACGAGCAGTACTTC.

J is TRBJ2-1 and V is TRBV7-6; TRBD2 might be the D (7 bases). The germline V gene has CDR1 SGHVS and CDR2 FNYEAQ. This CDR3 spans 15 amino acids. V shed 7 bases and J shed 9 bases, with 22 bases lying between them. CDR3 nucleotides: TGTGCCAGCACCCTCAGTGGGGGGGCCGGGAGTGAGCAGTTCTTC. Its protein is CASTLSGGAGSEQFF.

Ten or more counts support this clonotype. V and J are TRBV9 and TRBJ2-1; 7 bases are a match to TRBD1. There are 16 residues in the CDR3. The germline gives CDR1 SGDLS, CDR2 YYNGEE. V shed 3 bases, J shed 9 bases, and the junction held 15 bases outside the gene matches. Here the CDR3 DNA reads TGTGCCAGCAGCGCCCTTGGTCGGACAGGAGAAAGTGAGCAGTTCTTC. Translation gives CASSALGRTGESEQFF.

The gene calls are TRBV19 and TRBJ2-3, with D unresolved. Per the germline V gene, CDR1 is LNHDA and CDR2 is SQIVND (reference sequence). The germline V and J ends were trimmed by 6 bases and 1 base, with 14 bases remaining between them. This CDR3 is 15 amino acids long. CDR3 amino acids: CASRTSTWGTDTQYF. CDR3 in DNA: TGTGCCAGTAGGACGTCGACGTGGGGCACAGATACGCAGTATTTT.

This clonotype occurred many times. The CDR3 protein is CASSWAGTGNNYGYTF. The CDR3 DNA reads TGCGCCAGCAGCTGGGCCGGGACAGGGAACAACTATGGCTACACCTTC. V and J are TRBV5-1 and TRBJ1-2, with 9 bases fitting TRBD1. Unmatched junction bases numbered 8, after V lost 3 bases and J lost 2 bases. Germline assignment: CDR1 SGHRS and CDR2 YFSETQ. The CDR3 loop spans 16 amino acids.

This clonotype was seen at least ten times. V gene TRBV28 combines with J gene TRBJ1-2; 11 bases match TRBD1. CDR1 MDHEN and CDR2 SYDVKM come from the germline V gene. V shed 6 bases, J shed 3 bases, and the junction held 6 bases outside the gene matches. There are 15 residues in the CDR3. CDR3 nucleotides: TGTGCCAGCAGCACCGGGACAGGGGGAGACTATGGCTACACCTTC. Protein: CASSTGTGGDYGYTF.

The sample holds a few counts of this clonotype. The genes are TRBV5-1 and TRBJ2-1; 10 positions match TRBD2. Germline V gene lookup returns CDR1 SGHRS and CDR2 YFSETQ. This CDR3 comprises 18 residues. Trimming removed 4 bases from V and 10 bases from J; junction bases left unmatched: 20. For the CDR3, the DNA is TGCGCCAGCAGCCCCCCGGGCCAGCCGGCACTAGCGGGACTAGAGCAGTTCTTC. It translates to CASSPPGQPALAGLEQFF.

The V call is TRBV27, the J call TRBJ2-7; TRBD1 is a possible D gene (6 bases). V shed 0 bases and J shed 5 bases, with 17 bases lying between them. CDR3 size: 16 residues. Germline V CDR1 and CDR2: MNHEY, SMNVEV (reference sequence). Here the CDR3 reads CASSLSSGETYNEQYF. Here the CDR3 DNA reads TGTGCCAGCAGTTTATCTTCAGGGGAGACTTATAACGAGCAGTACTTC.

The rearrangement uses TRBV5-6 and TRBJ1-1; D not certain. CDR1 and CDR2 from the germline V gene are SGHDT and YYEEEE. The CDR3 has 17 residues. V was clipped by 0 bases and J by 4 bases, with 19 bases between them. CDR3 region: CASSLAEGLAPLTEAFF. The DNA of the CDR3 is TGTGCCAGCAGCTTGGCGGAAGGACTTGCCCCTCTCACTGAAGCTTTCTTT. The full variable domain, in which reference TRBV5-6 and TRBJ1-1 provide the parts outside the CDR3, is DAGVTQSPTHLIKTRGQQVTLRCSPKSGHDTVSWYQQALGQGPQFIFQYYEEEERQRGNFPDRFSGHQFPNYSSELNVNALLLGDSALYLCASSLAEGLAPLTEAFFGQGTRLTVV.

This chain uses TRBV20-1 with TRBJ1-2; D gene ambiguous. Trimming pared 0 bases from V and 2 bases from J, leaving 13 bases between. Germline lookup yields CDR1 DFQATT and CDR2 SNEGSKA (reference sequence). The CDR3 length is 15 residues. The CDR3 region has the DNA TGCAGTGCTAGAGATCTAGTCCCGGCAAACTATGGCTACACCTTC. This translates into CSARDLVPANYGYTF.

This clonotype came up a few times. One junction end does not reproduce the germline sequence, and a read error may be involved. This rearrangement joins TRBV2 to TRBJ2-3; 14 bases agree with TRBD2. The CDR3 covers 16 residues. CDR1 is SNHLY, CDR2 FYNNEI, per germline. The CDR3, as DNA: TGTGTCAGCGTAAGACTAGCGGGAGGGCCGAGAGATACGCAGTATTTT. Encoded protein: CVSVRLAGGPRDTQYF.

About this clonotype: This clone may be a read error of a much larger clone one base away. CDR3 sequence: CAISHASGRFRYNEQFF. In nucleotides, the CDR3 is TGTGCCATCTCCCACGCTAGCGGGAGATTCAGGTACAATGAGCAGTTCTTC. The V and J genes are TRBV12-3 or TRBV12-4 and TRBJ2-1; TRBD2 aligns across 10 bases. CDR3 length equals 17 residues. V trimming: 10 bases; J trimming: 4 bases; junction bases outside the gene matches: 16.

This clonotype was recorded many times. CDR3 nucleotide sequence: TGCGCCAGCAGCATAAACACGAATGAAAAACTGTTTTTT. Translated: CASSINTNEKLFF. V is TRBV5-1 and J is TRBJ1-4, with D unresolved. CDR3 length: 13 amino acids. The germline gives CDR1 SGHRS, CDR2 YFSETQ. The V and J ends lost 4 bases and 5 bases respectively, with 9 bases between them.

The sample holds one count of this clonotype. V gene TRBV3-1 combines with J gene TRBJ2-7, with D perhaps matching TRBD2 (6 bases). Germline CDR1 is LGHDT and CDR2 is YNNKEL (reference sequence). CDR3 size: 15 residues. The V gene lost 0 bases and the J gene lost 2 bases, with 11 bases spanning the gap. CDR3 residues: CASSQDGTAAYEQYF. The CDR3 DNA reads TGTGCCAGCAGCCAAGACGGGACTGCCGCCTACGAGCAGTACTTC.